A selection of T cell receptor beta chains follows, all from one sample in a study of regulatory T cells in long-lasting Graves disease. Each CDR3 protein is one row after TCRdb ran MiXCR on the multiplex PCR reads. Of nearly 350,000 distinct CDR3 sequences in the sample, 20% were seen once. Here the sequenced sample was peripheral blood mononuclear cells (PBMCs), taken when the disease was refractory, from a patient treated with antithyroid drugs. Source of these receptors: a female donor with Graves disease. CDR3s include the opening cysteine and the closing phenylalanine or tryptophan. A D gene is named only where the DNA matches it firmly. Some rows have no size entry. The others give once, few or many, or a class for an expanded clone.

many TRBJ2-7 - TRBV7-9 TGTGCCAGCAGCGGGGATGGCGAGCAGTACTTC CASSGDGEQYF
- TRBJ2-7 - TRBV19 TGTGCCAGTAGAGGAAATATCTACGAGCAGTACTTC CASRGNIYEQYF
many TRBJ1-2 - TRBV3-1 TGTGCCAGCAGCCCGTCCGGTCCATATGGCTACACCTTC CASSPSGPYGYTF
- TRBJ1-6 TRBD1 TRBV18 TGTGCCAGCTCACCAAAAACAGGGGCATCACCCCTCCACTTT CASSPKTGASPLHF
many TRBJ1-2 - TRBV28 TGTGCCAGCAGTAGACAGGTCGGGTATGGCTACACCTTC CASSRQVGYGYTF
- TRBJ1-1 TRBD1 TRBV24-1 TGTGTCACCAGTTCCCTGACAGGGAGGACTTTCTTT CVTSSLTGRTFF
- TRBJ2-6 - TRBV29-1 TGCAGCGTTGCCTCCTTCTCTGGGGCCAACGTCCTGACTTTC CSVASFSGANVLTF
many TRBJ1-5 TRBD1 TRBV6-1 TGTGCCAGCAGCGACAGGGGAGGCAGCAATCAGCCCCAGCATTTT CASSDRGGSNQPQHF
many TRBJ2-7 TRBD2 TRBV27 TGTGCCAGCAGTGTCCTAGCGGGAGATTCTTACGAGCAGTACTTC CASSVLAGDSYEQYF
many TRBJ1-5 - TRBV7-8 TGTGCCAGCAGCTTGGGCTTCGCGGGGGCGAATCAGCCCCAGCATTTT CASSLGFAGANQPQHF
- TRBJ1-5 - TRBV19 TGTGCCAGTAGTATCAGGGCCCGTTTATTGGATAGCAATCAGCCCCAGCATTTT CASSIRARLLDSNQPQHF
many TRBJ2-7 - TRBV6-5 TGTGCCAGCAGTTACTCGCTAGCCCCAACCTACGAGCAGTACTTC CASSYSLAPTYEQYF